This entry is about one T cell receptor (beta chain). Both subsets, CD45RA+ naive and CD45RA-negative memory, were split from the CD4+ cells. The sample comes from a study of shared clonotypes between healthy human individuals. As for the study in general: Three plates were used per donor for CD4 naive, three for CD4 memory, two for CD8 naive and one for CD8 memory.

With 4 bases removed from V and 2 bases from J, the gap between germline ends came to 15 bases. This CDR3 comprises 15 residues. CDR1 and CDR2 (germline): SGHRS, YFSETQ. Per the authors' pipeline: Junction-only sequences without quality scores came from ImmunoSEQ, so filtering differed. The protocol was immunoSEQ multiplex PCR, while the TCRdb copy is restricted to in-frame clones and leaves out a portion. V, J and clone size reflect that table, while D and trimming were determined from the DNA. This sample yields about 2 million clones, of which approximately 95% are seen a single time; roughly 0.13% belongs to the top ten.

This sequence joins TRBV5-1 and TRBJ1-1; D ambiguous. Sequencing was done on a sample of naive CD4+ T cells sorted from blood. The subset denotes: CD45RA+ positively selected. The TCR was taken from a man between 18 and 35 years old in good health. CDR3 nucleotides: TGCGCCAGCAGCCTGCTAGAGGGTGGCAACACTGAAGCTTTCTTT. Protein product: CASSLLEGGNTEAFF.